This note documents a single T cell receptor (beta chain) sequence. The repertoire was sequenced with immunoSEQ multiplex PCR; TCRdb's copy has only in-frame clones and lacks some. This sample has about 140,000 clones; over 70% occur once, and the top ten carry about 10%. Those who participated ranged in age from roughly 18 to 90 years and resided in about two dozen US areas. Cohorts were based on clinical histories the participants reported. This record belongs to a study of blood T cell repertoires in COVID-19. Study-level information: Spain, Italy and the United States supplied samples that represented acute and convalescent COVID-19. T cells, B-cell-depleted T cells, or PBMCs provided the cDNA or gDNA that served as material.

Specimen: PBMCs or T cells enriched from blood (not recorded which). The TCR was taken from a man between 60 and 75 years old who had recovered from COVID-19.

In DNA, the CDR3 is TGTGCCAGCAGGGGAGGGACGAACACTGAAGCTTTCTTT. Translating it yields CASRGGTNTEAFF. The chain couples TRBV3-1 (or the pseudogene TRBV3-2) to TRBJ1-1, with D perhaps TRBD1 (5 bases). The CDR3 contains 13 residues. Germline V lookup: CDR1 LGHDT, CDR2 YNNKEL (reference sequence). V lost 6 bases and J 1 base, leaving 9 bases between the germline ends.